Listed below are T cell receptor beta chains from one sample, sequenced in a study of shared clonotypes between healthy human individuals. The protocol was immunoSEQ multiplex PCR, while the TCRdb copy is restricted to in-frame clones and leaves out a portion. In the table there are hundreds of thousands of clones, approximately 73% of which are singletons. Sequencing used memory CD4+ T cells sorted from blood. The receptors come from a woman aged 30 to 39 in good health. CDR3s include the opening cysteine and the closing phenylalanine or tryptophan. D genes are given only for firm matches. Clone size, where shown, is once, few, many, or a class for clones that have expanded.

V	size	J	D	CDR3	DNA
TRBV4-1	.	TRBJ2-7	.	CASSQSLTGRRTYEQYF	TGCGCCAGCAGCCAATCTCTCACGGGACGGAGAACCTACGAGCAGTACTTC
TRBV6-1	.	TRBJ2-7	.	CASRSGGSSYEQYF	TGTGCCAGCAGGTCCGGGGGAAGCTCCTACGAGCAGTACTTC
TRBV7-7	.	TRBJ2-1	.	CASSFRSGTGLHEQFF	TGTGCCAGCAGCTTTAGGTCGGGGACTGGCCTGCATGAGCAGTTCTTC
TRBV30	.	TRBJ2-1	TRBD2	CACILAGRINEQFF	TGTGCCTGTATACTAGCGGGAAGGATCAATGAGCAGTTCTTC
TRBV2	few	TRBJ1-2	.	CASSEVRWNGYTF	TGTGCCAGCAGTGAAGTCAGGTGGAATGGCTACACCTTC
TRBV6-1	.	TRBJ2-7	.	CASRDEQYF	TGTGCCAGCAGAGACGAGCAGTACTTC
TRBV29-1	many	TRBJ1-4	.	CSVVDNEKLFF	TGCAGCGTTGTTGATAATGAAAAACTGTTTTTT
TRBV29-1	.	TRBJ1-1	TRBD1	CSVVPGQGSGTEAFF	TGCAGCGTTGTCCCGGGACAGGGCTCGGGTACTGAAGCTTTCTTT
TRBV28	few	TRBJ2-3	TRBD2	CASSDLAGGPRTDTQYF	TGTGCCAGCAGTGATTTGGCGGGAGGACCGCGCACAGATACGCAGTATTTT
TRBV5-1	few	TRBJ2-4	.	CASSQRRDGETKYF	TGCGCCAGCAGCCAACGTCGGGACGGGGAGACGAAGTACTTC
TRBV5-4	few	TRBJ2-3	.	CASRIGSTDTQYF	TGTGCCAGCAGGATTGGGAGCACAGATACGCAGTATTTT
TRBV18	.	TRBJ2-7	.	CASSSSDYEQYF	TGTGCCAGCTCATCCTCAGATTACGAGCAGTACTTC
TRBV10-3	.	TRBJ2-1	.	CAISAGPGRSYNEQFF	TGTGCCATCAGTGCTGGGCCGGGACGCTCCTACAATGAGCAGTTCTTC
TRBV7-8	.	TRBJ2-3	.	CASSLARGPWRLTDTQYF	TGTGCCAGCAGCTTAGCGAGGGGACCTTGGCGACTCACAGATACGCAGTATTTT
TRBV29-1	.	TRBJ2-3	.	CSTRTEQDTQYF	TGCAGCACCCGGACGGAGCAGGATACGCAGTATTTT
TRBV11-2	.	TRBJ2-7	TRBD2	CASSSTSGRGPQYF	TGTGCCAGCAGCTCTACTAGCGGGAGGGGCCCGCAGTACTTC
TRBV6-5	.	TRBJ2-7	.	CASSRGGQSYEQYF	TGTGCCAGCAGTAGAGGAGGACAGTCCTACGAGCAGTACTTC
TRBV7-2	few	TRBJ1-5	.	CASSLDGQKNQPQHF	TGTGCCAGCAGCTTAGACGGACAGAAAAATCAGCCCCAGCATTTT
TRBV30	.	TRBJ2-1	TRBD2	CAWSVGLAVTWEQFF	TGTGCCTGGAGTGTAGGACTAGCGGTTACATGGGAGCAGTTCTTC
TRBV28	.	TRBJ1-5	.	CASSMDTVVQPQHF	TGTGCCAGCAGCATGGACACGGTCGTTCAGCCCCAGCATTTT
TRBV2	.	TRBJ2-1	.	CASSEALLRVRYNEQFF	TGTGCCAGCAGTGAAGCGCTTCTACGGGTGCGCTACAATGAGCAGTTCTTC
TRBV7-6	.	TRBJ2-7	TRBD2	CASSLDQAGERSEQYF	TGTGCCAGCAGCTTAGACCAAGCGGGAGAACGTTCCGAGCAGTACTTC
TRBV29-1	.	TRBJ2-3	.	CSVSDSSSTDTQYF	TGCAGCGTTTCCGACAGCTCTAGCACAGATACGCAGTATTTT
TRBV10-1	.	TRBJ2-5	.	CASSDGAQETQYF	TGCGCCAGCAGTGACGGCGCCCAAGAGACCCAGTACTTC
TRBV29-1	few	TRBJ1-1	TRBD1	CSARTGEAFF	TGCAGCGCTCGGACAGGGGAAGCTTTCTTT
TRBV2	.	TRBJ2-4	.	CASREGGQNIQYF	TGTGCCAGCAGGGAGGGTGGCCAAAACATTCAGTACTTC
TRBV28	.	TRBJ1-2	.	CASSSADGGYTF	TGTGCCAGCAGTTCAGCTGACGGTGGCTACACCTTC
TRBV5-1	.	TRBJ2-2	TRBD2	CASSLEGSGLAGELFF	TGCGCCAGCAGCTTGGAAGGATCTGGACTAGCCGGGGAGCTGTTTTTT
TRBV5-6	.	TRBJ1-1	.	CASSLAGQDTEAFF	TGTGCCAGCAGCTTGGCGGGCCAAGACACTGAAGCTTTCTTT
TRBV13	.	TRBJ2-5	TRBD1	CASSRGTGATETQYF	TGTGCCAGCAGCCGAGGGACAGGGGCGACAGAGACCCAGTACTTC
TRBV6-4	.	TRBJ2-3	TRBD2	CASSRFQTSGTSDTQYF	TGTGCCAGCAGTCGATTTCAGACTAGCGGGACTTCAGATACGCAGTATTTT
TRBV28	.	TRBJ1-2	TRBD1	CASSSAGQGLYGYTF	TGTGCCAGCAGTTCCGCGGGACAGGGGCTCTATGGCTACACCTTC
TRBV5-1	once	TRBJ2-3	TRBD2	CASSHGTSGRAYTDTQYF	TGCGCCAGCAGCCACGGGACTAGCGGGAGGGCATATACAGATACGCAGTATTTT
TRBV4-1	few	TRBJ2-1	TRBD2	CASSQVISGSHNEQFF	TGCGCCAGCAGCCAAGTTATAAGCGGGAGCCACAATGAGCAGTTCTTC
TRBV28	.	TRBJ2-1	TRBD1	CASSRQGYNEQFF	TGTGCCAGCAGCCGACAGGGCTACAATGAGCAGTTCTTC
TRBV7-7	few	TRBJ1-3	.	CASSSGTGNTIYF	TGTGCCAGCAGCTCTGGAACTGGAAACACCATATATTTT
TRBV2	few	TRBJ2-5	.	CASRRAEQETQYF	TGTGCCAGCAGAAGAGCGGAGCAAGAGACCCAGTACTTC
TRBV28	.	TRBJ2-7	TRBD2	CASSLREGSYEQYF	TGTGCCAGCAGTTTGAGGGAGGGCTCCTACGAGCAGTACTTC
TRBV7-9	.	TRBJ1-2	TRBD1	CASSSPGQTRHGYTF	TGTGCCAGCAGTTCCCCGGGACAGACTCGCCATGGCTACACCTTC
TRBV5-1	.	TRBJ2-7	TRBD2	CASSFRAGVDYEQYF	TGCGCCAGCAGCTTCCGGGCGGGAGTCGACTACGAGCAGTACTTC
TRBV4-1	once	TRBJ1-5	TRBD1	CASSSGTGGAGRPQHF	TGCGCCAGCAGCAGTGGGACAGGGGGCGCGGGGCGGCCCCAGCATTTT
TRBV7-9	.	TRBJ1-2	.	CASSSEQGIYGYTF	TGTGCCAGCAGCTCAGAGCAGGGGATCTATGGCTACACCTTC
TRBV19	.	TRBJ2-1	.	CASREGSYNEQFF	TGTGCCAGTAGGGAAGGCTCCTACAATGAGCAGTTCTTC
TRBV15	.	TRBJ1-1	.	CATSRDETAIRENTEAFF	TGTGCCACCAGCAGAGATGAGACAGCGATTAGGGAGAACACTGAAGCTTTCTTT
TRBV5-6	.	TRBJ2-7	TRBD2	CASSVKWGGAYEQYF	TGTGCCAGCAGCGTAAAGTGGGGGGGAGCCTACGAGCAGTACTTC
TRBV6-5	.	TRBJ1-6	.	CASSMGQINSPLHF	TGTGCCAGCTCGATGGGGCAGATTAATTCACCCCTCCACTTT
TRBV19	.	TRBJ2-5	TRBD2	CASSTGTSGFQETQYF	TGTGCCAGTAGTACGGGGACTAGCGGGTTCCAAGAGACCCAGTACTTC
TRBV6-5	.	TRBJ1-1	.	CASFRGMNTEAFF	TGTGCCAGCTTTCGTGGTATGAACACTGAAGCTTTCTTT
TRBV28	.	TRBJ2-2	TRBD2	CASSAAPGLESTGELFF	TGTGCCAGCAGTGCCGCCCCGGGACTAGAGAGCACCGGGGAGCTGTTTTTT
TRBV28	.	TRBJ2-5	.	CASTFLTGSGETQYF	TGTGCCAGCACATTCCTAACAGGGTCGGGGGAGACCCAGTACTTC